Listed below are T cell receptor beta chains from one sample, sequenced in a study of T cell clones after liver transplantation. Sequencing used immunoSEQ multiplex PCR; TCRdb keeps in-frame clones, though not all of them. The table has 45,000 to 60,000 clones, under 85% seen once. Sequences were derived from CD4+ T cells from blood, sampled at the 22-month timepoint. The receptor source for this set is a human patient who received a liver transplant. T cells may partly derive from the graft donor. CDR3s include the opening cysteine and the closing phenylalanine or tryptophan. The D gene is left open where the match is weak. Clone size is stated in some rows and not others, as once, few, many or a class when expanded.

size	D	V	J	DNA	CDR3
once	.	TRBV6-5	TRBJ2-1	TGTGCCAGCAGTTTGGGACTTTCAGGCTACAATGAGCAGTTCTTC	CASSLGLSGYNEQFF
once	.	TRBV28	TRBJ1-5	TGTGCCAGCTGTGATAGCAATCAGCCCCAGCATTTT	CASCDSNQPQHF
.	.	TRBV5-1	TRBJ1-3	TGCGCCAGCCACTTTGGAAACACCATATATTTT	CASHFGNTIYF
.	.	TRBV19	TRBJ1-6	TGTGCCAGTAGTATCTTCCCCGGACAGACCAGCTCCTATAATTCACCCCTCCACTTT	CASSIFPGQTSSYNSPLHF
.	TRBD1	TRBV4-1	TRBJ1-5	TGCGCCAGCAGCCCGATCCCGACCGGGACAGGGAATCAGCCCCAGCATTTT	CASSPIPTGTGNQPQHF
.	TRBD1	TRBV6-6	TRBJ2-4	TGTGCCAGCAGTTCACATAAGGGACAGGGAAACATTCAGTACTTC	CASSSHKGQGNIQYF
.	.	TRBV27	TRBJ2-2	TGTGCCAGCAGTTTATTGAGGGCGGGCACCGGGGAGCTGTTTTTT	CASSLLRAGTGELFF
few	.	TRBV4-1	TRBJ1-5	TGCGCCAGCAGCCAAGTTGCGGGGGCAGTAGCGCTCCAAGGGCCCCAGCATTTT	CASSQVAGAVALQGPQHF
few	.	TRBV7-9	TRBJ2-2	TGTGCCAGCAGTCGATCCGGGGGCTCCGGGGAGCTGTTTTTT	CASSRSGGSGELFF
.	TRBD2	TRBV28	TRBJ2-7	TGTGCCAGCCAAACCCTGCGGGGGTCCGACGAGCAGTACTTC	CASQTLRGSDEQYF
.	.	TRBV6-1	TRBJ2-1	TGTGCCAGCAGGAGGGGGGGAGACTACAATGAGCAGTTCTTC	CASRRGGDYNEQFF
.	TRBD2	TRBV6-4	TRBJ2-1	TGTGCCAGCAGTACGGGGGGGCAAGTTGAGCAGTTCTTC	CASSTGGQVEQFF
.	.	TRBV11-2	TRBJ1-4	TGTGCCAGCAGGATTCCGGGGCAGGATGAAAAACTGTTTTTT	CASRIPGQDEKLFF
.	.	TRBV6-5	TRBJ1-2	TGTGCCAGCAGCGGGGGGAGGGGATGGATCTATGGCTACACCTTC	CASSGGRGWIYGYTF
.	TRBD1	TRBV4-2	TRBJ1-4	TGTGCCAGCAGCCAAGATCCAGGGCAGGGGGAGGAAAAACTGTTTTTT	CASSQDPGQGEEKLFF
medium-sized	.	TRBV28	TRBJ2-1	TGTGCCAGCAGTTCCCCAGGGGCCCCCGAGGATGAGCAGTTCTTC	CASSSPGAPEDEQFF
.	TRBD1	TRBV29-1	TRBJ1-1	TGCAGCGTTAGGACAGGGGACCCTGAAGCTTTCTTT	CSVRTGDPEAFF
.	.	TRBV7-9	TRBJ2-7	TGTGCCAGCAGCTTAGTCTCAGAGTACGAGCAGTACTTC	CASSLVSEYEQYF
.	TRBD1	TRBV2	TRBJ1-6	TGTGCCAGCAGTTCCGGGGGACAGACGAATTCACCCCTCCACTTT	CASSSGGQTNSPLHF
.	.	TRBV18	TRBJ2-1	TGTGCCAGCTCACCAAGTATAACTGCCTACAATGAGCAGTTCTTC	CASSPSITAYNEQFF
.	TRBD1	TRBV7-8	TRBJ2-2	TGTGCCAGCAGCCCCCCAAATGCTGGACAGGGGATGCGAACCGGGGAGCTGTTTTTT	CASSPPNAGQGMRTGELFF
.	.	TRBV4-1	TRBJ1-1	TGCGCCAGCAGCCGACCGACAGGCCCCACTGAAGCTTTCTTT	CASSRPTGPTEAFF
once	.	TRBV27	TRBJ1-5	TGTGCCAGCAGTTTATCGGATAGCAATCAGCCCCAGCATTTT	CASSLSDSNQPQHF